What follows describes a single T cell receptor beta chain. Other DNA sequences from this sample encode an identical CDR3 as well. The table came from immunoSEQ multiplex PCR; TCRdb's copy has only in-frame clones and leaves some out. The data contain under 90,000 clones, more than 95% of them seen just once; the ten biggest clones take up around 0.15%. The record originates from a study of technical replicates of blood from several donors. Germline CDR1 SGDLS, CDR2 YYNGEE. The CDR3 is 14 amino acids. With 0 bases clipped from V and 1 base from J, the junction kept 0 bases outside the gene matches. This clonotype originated in a human donor in good health. The sequencing input was T cells isolated from PBMCs. The V call is TRBV9, the J call TRBJ2-5; the match to TRBD2 covers 7 bases. The CDR3 protein is CASSVAGGQETQYF. The CDR3 coding sequence is TGTGCCAGCAGCGTAGCGGGGGGCCAAGAGACCCAGTACTTC. The variable domain in full, with the rest retrieved from reference TRBV9 and TRBJ2-5, is DSGVTQTPKHLITATGQRVTLRCSPRSGDLSVYWYQQSLDQGLQFLIQYYNGEERAKGNILERFSAQQFPDLHSELNLSSLELGDSALYFCASSVAGGQETQYFGPGTRLLVL.